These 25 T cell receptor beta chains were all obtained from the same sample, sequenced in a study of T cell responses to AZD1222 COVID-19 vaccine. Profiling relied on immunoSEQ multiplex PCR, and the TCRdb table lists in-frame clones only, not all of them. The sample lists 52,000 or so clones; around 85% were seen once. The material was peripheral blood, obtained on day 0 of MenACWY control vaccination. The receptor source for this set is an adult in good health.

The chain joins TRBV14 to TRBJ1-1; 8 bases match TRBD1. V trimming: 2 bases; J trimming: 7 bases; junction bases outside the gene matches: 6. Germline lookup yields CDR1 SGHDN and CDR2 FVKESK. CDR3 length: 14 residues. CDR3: CASSQKRGTGEAFF. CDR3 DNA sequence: TGTGCCAGCAGCCAAAAAAGGGGGACAGGTGAAGCTTTCTTT.

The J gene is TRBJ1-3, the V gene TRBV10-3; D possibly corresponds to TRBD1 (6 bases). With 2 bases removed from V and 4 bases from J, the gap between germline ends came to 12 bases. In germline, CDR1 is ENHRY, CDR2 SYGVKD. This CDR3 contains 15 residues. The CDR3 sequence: CAISEVQGLGNTIYF. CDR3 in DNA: TGTGCCATCAGTGAGGTCCAGGGGCTCGGAAACACCATATATTTT.

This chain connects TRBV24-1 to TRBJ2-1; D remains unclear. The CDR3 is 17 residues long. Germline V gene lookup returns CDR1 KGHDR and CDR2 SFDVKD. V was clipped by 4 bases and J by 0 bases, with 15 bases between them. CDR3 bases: TGTGCCACCAGTGACTCTAGAGCGAGGAGCTCCTACAATGAGCAGTTCTTC. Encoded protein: CATSDSRARSSYNEQFF.

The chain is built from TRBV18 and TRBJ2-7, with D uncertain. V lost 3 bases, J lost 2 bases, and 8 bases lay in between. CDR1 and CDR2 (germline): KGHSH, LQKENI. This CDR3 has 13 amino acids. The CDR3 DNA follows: TGTGCCAGCTCACCTCGGTTACCCTACGAGCAGTACTTC. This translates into CASSPRLPYEQYF.

The CDR3 here is CASSSGRGLTYEQYF. In DNA, the CDR3 is TGTGCCAGCAGTTCAGGCCGAGGGCTCACCTACGAGCAGTACTTC. The chain recombines TRBV6-6 with TRBJ2-7; TRBD2 is a possible D gene (5 bases). The CDR3 has 15 amino acids. The ends were cut back, 4 bases at V and 2 bases at J, with 15 bases in the middle. CDR1 is MNHNY, CDR2 SVGAGI, per germline (reference sequence).

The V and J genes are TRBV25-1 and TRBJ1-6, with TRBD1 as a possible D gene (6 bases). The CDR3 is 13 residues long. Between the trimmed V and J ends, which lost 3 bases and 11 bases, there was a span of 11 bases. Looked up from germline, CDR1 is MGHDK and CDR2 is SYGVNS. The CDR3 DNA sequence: TGTGCCAGCAGTGATCCTGGACAGACACCCCTCCACTTT. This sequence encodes CASSDPGQTPLHF.

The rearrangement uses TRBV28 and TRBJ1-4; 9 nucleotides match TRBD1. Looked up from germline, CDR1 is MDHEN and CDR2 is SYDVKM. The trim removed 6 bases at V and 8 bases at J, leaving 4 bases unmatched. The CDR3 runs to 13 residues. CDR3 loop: CASRSGTGEKLFF. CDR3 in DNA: TGTGCCAGCAGATCCGGGACAGGGGAAAAACTGTTTTTT.

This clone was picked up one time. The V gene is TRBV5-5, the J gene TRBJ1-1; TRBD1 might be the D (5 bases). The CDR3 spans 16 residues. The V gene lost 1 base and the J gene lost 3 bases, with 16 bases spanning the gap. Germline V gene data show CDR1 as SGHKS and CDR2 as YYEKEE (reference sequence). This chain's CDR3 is CASSLSGRGSDTEAFF. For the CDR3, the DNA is TGTGCCAGCAGCTTGTCGGGACGGGGTTCCGACACTGAAGCTTTCTTT.

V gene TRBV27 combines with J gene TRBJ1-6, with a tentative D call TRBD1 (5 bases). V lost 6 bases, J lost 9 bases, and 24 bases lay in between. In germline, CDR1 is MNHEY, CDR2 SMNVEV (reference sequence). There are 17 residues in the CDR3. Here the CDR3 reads CASSLGGGAIAFSPLHF. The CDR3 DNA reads TGTGCCAGCAGCCTGGGAGGTGGGGCAATAGCATTTTCACCCCTCCACTTT.

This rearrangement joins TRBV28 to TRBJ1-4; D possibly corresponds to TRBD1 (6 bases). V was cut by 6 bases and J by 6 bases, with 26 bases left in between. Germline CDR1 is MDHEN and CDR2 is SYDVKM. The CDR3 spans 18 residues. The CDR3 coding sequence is TGTGCCAGCAGCCCCTTCTCGGCCAGGGGAAATGGGGATGAAAAACTGTTTTTT. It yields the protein CASSPFSARGNGDEKLFF.

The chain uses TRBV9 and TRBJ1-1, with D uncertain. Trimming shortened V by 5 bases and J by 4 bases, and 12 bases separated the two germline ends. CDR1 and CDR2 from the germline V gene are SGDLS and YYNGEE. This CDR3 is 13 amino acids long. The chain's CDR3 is CASSEGQSTEAFF. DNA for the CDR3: TGTGCCAGCAGTGAAGGGCAGAGCACTGAAGCTTTCTTT.

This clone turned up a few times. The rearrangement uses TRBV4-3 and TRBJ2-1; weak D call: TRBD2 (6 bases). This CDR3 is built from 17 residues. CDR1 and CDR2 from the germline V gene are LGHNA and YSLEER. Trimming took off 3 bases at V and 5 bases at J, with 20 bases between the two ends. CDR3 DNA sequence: TGCGCCAGCAGCCAGTGGGTTGTGCGGGACCGGAACAATGAGCAGTTCTTC. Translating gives CASSQWVVRDRNNEQFF.

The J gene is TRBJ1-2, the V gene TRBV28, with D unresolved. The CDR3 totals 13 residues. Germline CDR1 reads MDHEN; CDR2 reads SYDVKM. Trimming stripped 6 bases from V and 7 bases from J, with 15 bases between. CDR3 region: CASSVPGFPGYTF. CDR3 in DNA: TGTGCCAGCAGCGTTCCGGGGTTTCCTGGCTACACCTTC.

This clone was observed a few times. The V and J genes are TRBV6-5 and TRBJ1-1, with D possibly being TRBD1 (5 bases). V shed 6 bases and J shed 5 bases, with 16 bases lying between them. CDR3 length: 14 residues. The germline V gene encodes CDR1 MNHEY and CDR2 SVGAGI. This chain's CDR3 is CASRTGGIRTEAFF. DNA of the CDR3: TGTGCCAGCAGGACCGGGGGGATCAGAACTGAAGCTTTCTTT.

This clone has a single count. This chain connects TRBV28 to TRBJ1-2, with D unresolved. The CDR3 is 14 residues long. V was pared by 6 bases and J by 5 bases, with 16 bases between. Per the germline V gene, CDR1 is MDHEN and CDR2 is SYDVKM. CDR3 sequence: CASSAGGRGYGYTF. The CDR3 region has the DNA TGTGCCAGCAGCGCCGGTGGCAGAGGATATGGCTACACCTTC.

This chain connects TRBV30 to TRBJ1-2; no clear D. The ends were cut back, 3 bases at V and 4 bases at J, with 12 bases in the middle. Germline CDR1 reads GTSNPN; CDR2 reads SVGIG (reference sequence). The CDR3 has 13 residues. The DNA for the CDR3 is TGTGCCTGGAGCGGTGGAGTTGGCTATGGCTACACCTTC. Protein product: CAWSGGVGYGYTF. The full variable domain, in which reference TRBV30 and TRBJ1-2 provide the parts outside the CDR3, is SQTIHQWPATLVQPVGSPLSLECTVEGTSNPNLYWYRQAAGRGLQLLFYSVGIGQISSEVPQNLSASRPQDRQFILSSKKLLLSDSGFYLCAWSGGVGYGYTFGSGTRLTVV.

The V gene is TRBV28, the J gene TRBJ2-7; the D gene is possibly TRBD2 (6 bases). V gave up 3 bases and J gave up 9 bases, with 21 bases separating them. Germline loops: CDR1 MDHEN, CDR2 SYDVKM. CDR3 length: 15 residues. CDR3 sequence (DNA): TGTGCCAGCAGTTTGCCGCGGGACTCACAAGGATGGCAGTACTTC. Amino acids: CASSLPRDSQGWQYF.

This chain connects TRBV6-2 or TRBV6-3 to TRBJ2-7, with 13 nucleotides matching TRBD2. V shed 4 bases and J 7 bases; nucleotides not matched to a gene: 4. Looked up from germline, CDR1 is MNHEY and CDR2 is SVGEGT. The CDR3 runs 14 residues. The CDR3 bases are TGTGCCAGCAGTTGGGGACTAGCGGGACGGGAGCAGTACTTC. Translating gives CASSWGLAGREQYF.

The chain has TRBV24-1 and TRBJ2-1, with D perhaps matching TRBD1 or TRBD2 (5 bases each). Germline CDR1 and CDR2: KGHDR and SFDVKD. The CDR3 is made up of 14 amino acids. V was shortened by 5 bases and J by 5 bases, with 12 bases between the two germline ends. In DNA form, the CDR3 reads TGTGCCACCAGTGCCCCCGGGACCCACAATGAGCAGTTCTTC. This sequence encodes CATSAPGTHNEQFF.

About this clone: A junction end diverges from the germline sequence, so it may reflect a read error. CDR3 protein: CANSHAPVMGEQYF. Here the CDR3 DNA reads TGCGCCAACAGCCACGCTCCAGTCATGGGCGAGCAGTACTTC. The rearrangement uses TRBV4-1 and TRBJ2-7, with D unclear. This CDR3 region has 14 residues. Germline V lookup: CDR1 MGHRA, CDR2 YSYEKL.

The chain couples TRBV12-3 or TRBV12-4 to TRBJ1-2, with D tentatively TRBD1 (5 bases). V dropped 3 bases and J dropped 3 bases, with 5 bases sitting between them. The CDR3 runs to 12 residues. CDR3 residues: CASSFRDYGYTF. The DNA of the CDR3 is TGTGCCAGCAGTTTCAGGGACTATGGCTACACCTTC.

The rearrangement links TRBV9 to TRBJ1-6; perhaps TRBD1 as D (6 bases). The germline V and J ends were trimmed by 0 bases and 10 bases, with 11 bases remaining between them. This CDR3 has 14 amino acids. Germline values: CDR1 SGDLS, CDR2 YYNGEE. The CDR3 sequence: CASSVEQGSSPLHF. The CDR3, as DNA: TGTGCCAGCAGCGTAGAACAGGGAAGCTCACCCCTCCACTTT.

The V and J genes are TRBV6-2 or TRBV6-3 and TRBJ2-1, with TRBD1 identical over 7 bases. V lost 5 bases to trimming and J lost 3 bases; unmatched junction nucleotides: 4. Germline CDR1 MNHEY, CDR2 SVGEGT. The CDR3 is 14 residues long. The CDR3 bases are TGTGCCAGCAGTGTACAGGGGTTCTACAATGAGCAGTTCTTC. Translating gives CASSVQGFYNEQFF.

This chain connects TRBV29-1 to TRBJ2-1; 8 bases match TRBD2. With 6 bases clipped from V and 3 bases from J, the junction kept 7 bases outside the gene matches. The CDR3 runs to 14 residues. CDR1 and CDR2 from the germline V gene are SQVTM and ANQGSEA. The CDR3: CSVAGLAGYNEQFF. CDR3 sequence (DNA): TGCAGCGTGGCAGGTCTAGCGGGCTACAATGAGCAGTTCTTC.

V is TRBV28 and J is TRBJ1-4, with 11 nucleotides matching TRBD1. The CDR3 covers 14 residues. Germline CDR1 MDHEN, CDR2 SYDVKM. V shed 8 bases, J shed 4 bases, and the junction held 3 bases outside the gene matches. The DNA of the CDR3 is TGTGCCAGCGGGGACAGGGGGTTTAATGAAAAACTGTTTTTT. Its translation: CASGDRGFNEKLFF. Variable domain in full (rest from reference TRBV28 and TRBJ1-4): DVKVTQSSRYLVKRTGEKVFLECVQDMDHENMFWYRQDPGLGLRLIYFSYDVKMKEKGDIPEGYSVSREKKERFSLILESASTNQTSMYLCASGDRGFNEKLFFGSGTQLSVL.